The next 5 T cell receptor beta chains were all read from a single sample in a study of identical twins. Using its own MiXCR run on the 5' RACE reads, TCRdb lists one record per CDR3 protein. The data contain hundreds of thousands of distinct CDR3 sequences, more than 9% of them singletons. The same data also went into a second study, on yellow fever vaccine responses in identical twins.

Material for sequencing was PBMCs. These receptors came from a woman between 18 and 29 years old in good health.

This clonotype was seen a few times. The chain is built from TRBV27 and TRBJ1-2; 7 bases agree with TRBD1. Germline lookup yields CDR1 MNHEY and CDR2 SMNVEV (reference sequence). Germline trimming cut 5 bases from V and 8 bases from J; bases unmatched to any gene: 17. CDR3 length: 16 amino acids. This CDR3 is CASSAILGDRVLGYTF. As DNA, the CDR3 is TGTGCCAGCAGTGCCATACTGGGGGACAGAGTATTGGGCTACACCTTC.

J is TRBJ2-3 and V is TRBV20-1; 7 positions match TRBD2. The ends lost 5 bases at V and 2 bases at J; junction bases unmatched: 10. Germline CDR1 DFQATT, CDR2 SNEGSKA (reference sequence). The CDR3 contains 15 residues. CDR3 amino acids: CSAAGGSSPTDTQYF. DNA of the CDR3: TGCAGTGCTGCCGGGGGGTCCTCCCCCACAGATACGCAGTATTTT.

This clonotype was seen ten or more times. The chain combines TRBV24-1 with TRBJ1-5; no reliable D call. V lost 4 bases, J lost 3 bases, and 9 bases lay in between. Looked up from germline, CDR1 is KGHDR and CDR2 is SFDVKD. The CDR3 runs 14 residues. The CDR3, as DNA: TGTGCCACCAGTGACCCAAGAGTCAATCAGCCCCAGCATTTT. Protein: CATSDPRVNQPQHF.

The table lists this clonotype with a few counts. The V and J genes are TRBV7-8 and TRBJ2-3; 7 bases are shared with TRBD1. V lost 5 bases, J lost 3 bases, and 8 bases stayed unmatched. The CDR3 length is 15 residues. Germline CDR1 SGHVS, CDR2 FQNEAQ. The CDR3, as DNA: TGTGCCAGCAGCATTATTTTGACAGGGACAGATACGCAGTATTTT. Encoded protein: CASSIILTGTDTQYF. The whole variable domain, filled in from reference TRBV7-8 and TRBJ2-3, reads GAGVSQSPRYKVAKRGQDVALRCDPISGHVSLFWYQQALGQGPEFLTYFQNEAQLDKSGLPSDRFFAERPEGSVSTLKIQRTQQEDSAVYLCASSIILTGTDTQYFGPGTRLTVL.

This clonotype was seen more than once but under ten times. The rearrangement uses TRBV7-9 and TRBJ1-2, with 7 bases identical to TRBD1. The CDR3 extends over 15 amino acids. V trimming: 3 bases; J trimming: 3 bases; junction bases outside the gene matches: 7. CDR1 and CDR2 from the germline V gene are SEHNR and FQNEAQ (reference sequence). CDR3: CASSLATGNYYGYTF. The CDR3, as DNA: TGTGCCAGCAGCTTGGCGACAGGGAACTACTATGGCTACACCTTC.